This note documents a single T cell receptor beta chain sequence. Its cognate antigen is unknown. The record originates from a study of brain metastases from non-small cell lung cancer. Study-wide points: Brain metastases shared most TCR repertoire with primaries, with sparse T cells. Fewer infiltrating T cells were found in brain metastases than primaries. In 64% of brain metastases, T-cell clones were expanded compared with matched primary tumors.

Profiled with immunoSEQ multiplex PCR; TCRdb holds only in-frame clones, not every one. The sample has 15,000 or so clones; over 75% are singletons. Germline CDR1 MNHEY, CDR2 SVGAGI. V was shortened by 2 bases and J by 2 bases, with 10 bases between the two germline ends. There are 14 residues in the CDR3. The chain links TRBV6-5 to TRBJ2-7, with D perhaps matching TRBD1 (6 bases). This TCR was sampled from a donor aged 40 or over with non-small cell lung cancer. The sequenced material came from primary lung tumor tissue. The CDR3 coding sequence is TGTGCCAGCAGTTACGTACAGGGACCCTACGAGCAGTACTTC. This codes for CASSYVQGPYEQYF.